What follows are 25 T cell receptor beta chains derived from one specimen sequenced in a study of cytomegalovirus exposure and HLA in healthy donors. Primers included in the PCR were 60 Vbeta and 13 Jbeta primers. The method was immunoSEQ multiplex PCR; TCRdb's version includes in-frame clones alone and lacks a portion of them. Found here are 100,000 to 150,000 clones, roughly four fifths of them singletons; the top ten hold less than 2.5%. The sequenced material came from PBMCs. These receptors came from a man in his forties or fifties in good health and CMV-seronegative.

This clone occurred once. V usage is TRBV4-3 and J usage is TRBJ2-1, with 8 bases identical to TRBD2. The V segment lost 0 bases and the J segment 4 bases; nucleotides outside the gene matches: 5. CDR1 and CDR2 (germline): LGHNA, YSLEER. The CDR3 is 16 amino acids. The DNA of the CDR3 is TGCGCCAGCAGCCAAGATAGCGGGGTACGGTACAATGAGCAGTTCTTC. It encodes CASSQDSGVRYNEQFF.

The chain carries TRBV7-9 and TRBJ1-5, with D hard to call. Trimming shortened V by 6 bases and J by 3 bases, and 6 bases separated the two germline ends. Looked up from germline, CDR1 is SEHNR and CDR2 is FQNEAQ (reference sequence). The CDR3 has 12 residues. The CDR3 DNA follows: TGTGCCAGCAGTCCCGTCAATCAGCCCCAGCATTTT. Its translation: CASSPVNQPQHF. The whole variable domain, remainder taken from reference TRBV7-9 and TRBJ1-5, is DTGVSQNPRHKITKRGQNVTFRCDPISEHNRLYWYRQTLGQGPEFLTYFQNEAQLEKSRLLSDRFSAERPKGSFSTLEIQRTEQGDSAMYLCASSPVNQPQHFGDGTRLSIL.

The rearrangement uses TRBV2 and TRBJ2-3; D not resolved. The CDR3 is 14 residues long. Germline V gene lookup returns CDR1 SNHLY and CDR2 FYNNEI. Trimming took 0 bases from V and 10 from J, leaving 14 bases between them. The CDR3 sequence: CASSEALRGSPQYF. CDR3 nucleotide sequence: TGTGCCAGCAGTGAAGCGCTGAGAGGCTCACCGCAGTATTTT. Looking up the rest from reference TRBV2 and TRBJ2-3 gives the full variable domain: EPEVTQTPSHQVTQMGQEVILRCVPISNHLYFYWYRQILGQKVEFLVSFYNNEISEKSEIFDDQFSVERPDGSNFTLKIRSTKLEDSAMYFCASSEALRGSPQYFGPGTRLTVL.

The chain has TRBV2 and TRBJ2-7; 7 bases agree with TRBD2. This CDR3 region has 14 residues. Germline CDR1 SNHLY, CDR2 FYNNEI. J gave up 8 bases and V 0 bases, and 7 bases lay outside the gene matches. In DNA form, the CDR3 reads TGTGCCAGCAGTGAAGCTGGGGGGGGGTTCCAGCAGTACGTC. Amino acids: CASSEAGGGFQQYV.

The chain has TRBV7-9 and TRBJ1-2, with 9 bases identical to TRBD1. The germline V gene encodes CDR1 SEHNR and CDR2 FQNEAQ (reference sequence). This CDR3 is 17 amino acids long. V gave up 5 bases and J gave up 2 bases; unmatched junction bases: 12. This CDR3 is CASSSRDREVGNYGYTF. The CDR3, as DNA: TGTGCCAGCAGCAGCCGGGACAGGGAAGTAGGCAACTATGGCTACACCTTC.

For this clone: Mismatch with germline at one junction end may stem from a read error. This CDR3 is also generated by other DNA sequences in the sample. This chain's CDR3 is CASRTSGGQETQYF. In DNA form, the CDR3 reads TGCGCCAGCCGGACTAGCGGGGGGCAAGAGACCCAGTACTTC. This rearrangement joins TRBV18 to TRBJ2-5; 14 nucleotides match TRBD2. Germline V lookup: CDR1 KGHSH, CDR2 LQKENI. There are 14 residues in the CDR3.

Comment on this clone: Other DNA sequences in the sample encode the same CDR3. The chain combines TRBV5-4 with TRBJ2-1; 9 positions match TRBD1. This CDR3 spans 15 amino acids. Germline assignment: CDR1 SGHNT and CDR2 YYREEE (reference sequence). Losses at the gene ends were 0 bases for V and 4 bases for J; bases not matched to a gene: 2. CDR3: CASSLDRGLYNEQFF. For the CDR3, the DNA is TGTGCCAGCAGCTTGGACAGGGGGCTATACAATGAGCAGTTCTTC.

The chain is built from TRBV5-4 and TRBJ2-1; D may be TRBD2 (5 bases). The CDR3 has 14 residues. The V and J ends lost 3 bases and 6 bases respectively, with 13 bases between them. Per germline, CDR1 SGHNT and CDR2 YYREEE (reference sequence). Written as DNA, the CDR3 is TGTGCCAGCAGCTCCGGGATAGACTCCAATGAGCAGTTCTTC. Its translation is CASSSGIDSNEQFF. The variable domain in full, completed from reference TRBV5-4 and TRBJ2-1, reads ETGVTQSPTHLIKTRGQQVTLRCSSQSGHNTVSWYQQALGQGPQFIFQYYREEENGRGNFPPRFSGLQFPNYSSELNVNALELDDSALYLCASSSGIDSNEQFFGPGTRLTVL.

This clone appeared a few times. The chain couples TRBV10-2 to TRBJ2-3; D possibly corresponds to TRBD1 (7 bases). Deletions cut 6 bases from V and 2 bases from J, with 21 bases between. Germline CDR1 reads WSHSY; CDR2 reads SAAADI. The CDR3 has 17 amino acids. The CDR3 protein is CASREGSGTAHTDTQYF. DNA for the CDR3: TGCGCCAGCAGGGAGGGCTCGGGGACAGCTCACACAGATACGCAGTATTTT.

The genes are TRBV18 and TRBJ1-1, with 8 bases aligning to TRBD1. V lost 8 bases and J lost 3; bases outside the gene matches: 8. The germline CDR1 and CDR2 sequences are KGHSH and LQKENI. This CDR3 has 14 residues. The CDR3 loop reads CASRPGTGYTEAFF. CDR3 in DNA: TGTGCCAGCCGTCCCGGGACAGGTTACACTGAAGCTTTCTTT.

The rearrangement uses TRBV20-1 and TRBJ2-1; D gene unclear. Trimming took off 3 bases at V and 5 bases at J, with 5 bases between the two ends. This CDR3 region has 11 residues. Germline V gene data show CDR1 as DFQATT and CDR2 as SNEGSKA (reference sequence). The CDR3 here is CSASPDNEQFF. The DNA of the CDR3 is TGCAGTGCTAGTCCCGACAATGAGCAGTTCTTC.

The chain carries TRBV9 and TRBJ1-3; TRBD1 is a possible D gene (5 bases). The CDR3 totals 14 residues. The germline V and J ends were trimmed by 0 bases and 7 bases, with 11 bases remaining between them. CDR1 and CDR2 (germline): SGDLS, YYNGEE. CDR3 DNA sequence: TGTGCCAGCAGCGTAGGGGGGGATTGGAACACCATATATTTT. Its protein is CASSVGGDWNTIYF.

CDR3 coding DNA: TGTGCCAGCAGCTTAGAGGGTCTCGGACAGCGCTACACCTTC. Encoded protein: CASSLEGLGQRYTF. The J gene is TRBJ1-2, the V gene TRBV7-2, with D tentatively TRBD1 (6 bases). This CDR3 contains 14 residues. V was shortened by 1 base and J by 9 bases, with 15 bases between the two germline ends. CDR1 and CDR2 (germline): SGHTA, FQGNSA.

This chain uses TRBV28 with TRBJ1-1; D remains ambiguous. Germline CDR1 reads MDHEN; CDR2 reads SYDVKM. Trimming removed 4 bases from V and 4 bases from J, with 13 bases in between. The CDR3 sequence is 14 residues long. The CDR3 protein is CASSSPSPVTEAFF. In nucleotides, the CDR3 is TGTGCCAGCAGTTCCCCCTCCCCGGTCACTGAAGCTTTCTTT.

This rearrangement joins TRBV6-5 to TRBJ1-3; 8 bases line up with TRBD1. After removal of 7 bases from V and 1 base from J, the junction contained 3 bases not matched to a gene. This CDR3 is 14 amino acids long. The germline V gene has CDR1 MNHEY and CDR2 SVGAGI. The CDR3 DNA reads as TGTGCCAGCACCCAGGGGGCATCTGGAAACACCATATATTTT. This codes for CASTQGASGNTIYF.

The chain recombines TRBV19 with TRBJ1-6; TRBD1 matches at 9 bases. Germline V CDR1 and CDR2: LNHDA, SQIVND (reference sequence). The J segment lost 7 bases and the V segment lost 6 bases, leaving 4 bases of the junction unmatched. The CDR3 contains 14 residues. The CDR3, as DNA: TGTGCCAGTAGGGTAGGGACAGGGAATTCACCCCTCCACTTT. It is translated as CASRVGTGNSPLHF.

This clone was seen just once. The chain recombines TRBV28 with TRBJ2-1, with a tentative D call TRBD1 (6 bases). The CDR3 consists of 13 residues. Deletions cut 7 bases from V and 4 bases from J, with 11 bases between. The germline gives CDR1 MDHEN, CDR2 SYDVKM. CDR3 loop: CASNYRDYNEQFF. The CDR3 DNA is TGTGCCAGCAATTACAGGGATTACAATGAGCAGTTCTTC.

The CDR3 region has the DNA TGCGCCAGCAGCCCGGAGGGGCGGGGGGGCCTCGATGAGCAGTTCTTC. Protein sequence: CASSPEGRGGLDEQFF. The J gene is TRBJ2-1, the V gene TRBV5-1, with 9 bases lining up with TRBD2. V trimming: 4 bases; J trimming: 8 bases; junction bases outside the gene matches: 13. The length of the CDR3 is 16 residues. Germline V CDR1 and CDR2: SGHRS, YFSETQ.

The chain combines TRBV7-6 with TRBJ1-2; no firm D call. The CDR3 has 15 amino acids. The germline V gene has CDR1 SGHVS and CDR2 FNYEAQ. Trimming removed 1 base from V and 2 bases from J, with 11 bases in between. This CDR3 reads CASSLDGSVNYGYTF. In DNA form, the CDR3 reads TGTGCCAGCAGCTTAGACGGCAGCGTCAACTATGGCTACACCTTC. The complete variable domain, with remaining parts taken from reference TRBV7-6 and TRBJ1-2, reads GAGVSQSPRYKVTKRGQDVALRCDPISGHVSLYWYRQALGQGPEFLTYFNYEAQQDKSGLPNDRFSAERPEGSISTLTIQRTEQRDSAMYRCASSLDGSVNYGYTFGSGTRLTVV.

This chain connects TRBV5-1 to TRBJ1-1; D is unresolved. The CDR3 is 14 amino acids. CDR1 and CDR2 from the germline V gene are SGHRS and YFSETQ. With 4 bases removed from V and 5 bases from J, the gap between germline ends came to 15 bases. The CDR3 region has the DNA TGCGCCAGCAGCGTCGAATTGCGCGGAACTGAAGCTTTCTTT. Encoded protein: CASSVELRGTEAFF.

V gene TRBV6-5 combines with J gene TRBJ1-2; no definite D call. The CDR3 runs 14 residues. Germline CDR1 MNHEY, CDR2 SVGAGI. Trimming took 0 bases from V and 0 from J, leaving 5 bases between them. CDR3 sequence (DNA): TGTGCCAGCAGTTACTCGAGGACTAACTATGGCTACACCTTC. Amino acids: CASSYSRTNYGYTF.

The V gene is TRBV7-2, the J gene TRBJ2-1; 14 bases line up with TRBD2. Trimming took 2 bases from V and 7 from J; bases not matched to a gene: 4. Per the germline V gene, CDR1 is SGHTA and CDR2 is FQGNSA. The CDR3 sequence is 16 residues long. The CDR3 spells CASSLWTSGGRNEQFF. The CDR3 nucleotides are TGTGCCAGCAGCTTATGGACTAGCGGGGGGAGGAATGAGCAGTTCTTC.

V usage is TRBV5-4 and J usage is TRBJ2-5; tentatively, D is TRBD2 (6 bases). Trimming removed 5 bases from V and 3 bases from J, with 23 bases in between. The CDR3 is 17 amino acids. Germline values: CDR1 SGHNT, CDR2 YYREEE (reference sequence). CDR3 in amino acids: CASSYGVGGRSEETQYF. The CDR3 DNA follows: TGTGCCAGCAGTTACGGCGTTGGAGGGCGGTCGGAAGAGACCCAGTACTTC.

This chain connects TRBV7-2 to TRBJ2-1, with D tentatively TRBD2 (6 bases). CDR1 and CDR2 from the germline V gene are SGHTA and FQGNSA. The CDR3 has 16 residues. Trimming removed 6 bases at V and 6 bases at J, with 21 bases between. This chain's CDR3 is CASRKGLRGYGNEQFF. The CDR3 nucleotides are TGTGCCAGCAGGAAGGGCCTACGGGGGTACGGCAATGAGCAGTTCTTC.

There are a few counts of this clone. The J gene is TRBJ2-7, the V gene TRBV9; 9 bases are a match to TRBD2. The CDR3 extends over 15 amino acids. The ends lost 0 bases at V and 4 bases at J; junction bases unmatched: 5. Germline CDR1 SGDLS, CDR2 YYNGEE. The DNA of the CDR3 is TGTGCCAGCAGCGTAGGTTCTAGCGGGGAGTACGAGCAGTACTTC. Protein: CASSVGSSGEYEQYF.